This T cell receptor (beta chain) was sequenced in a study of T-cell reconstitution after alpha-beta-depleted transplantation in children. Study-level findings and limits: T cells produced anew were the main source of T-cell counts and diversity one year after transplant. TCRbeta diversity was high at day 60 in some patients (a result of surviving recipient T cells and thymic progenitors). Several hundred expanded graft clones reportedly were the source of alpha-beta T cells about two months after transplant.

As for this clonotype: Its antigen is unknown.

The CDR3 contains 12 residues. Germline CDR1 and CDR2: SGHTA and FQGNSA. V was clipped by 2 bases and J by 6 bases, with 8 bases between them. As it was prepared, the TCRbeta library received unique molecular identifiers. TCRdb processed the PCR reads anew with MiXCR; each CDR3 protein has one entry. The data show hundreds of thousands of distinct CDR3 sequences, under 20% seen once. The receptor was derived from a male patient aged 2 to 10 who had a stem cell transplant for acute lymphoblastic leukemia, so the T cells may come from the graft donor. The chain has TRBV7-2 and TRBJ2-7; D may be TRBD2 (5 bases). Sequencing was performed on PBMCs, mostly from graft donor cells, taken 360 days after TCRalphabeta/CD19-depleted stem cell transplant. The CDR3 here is CASSLPGIEQYF. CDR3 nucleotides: TGTGCCAGCAGCTTACCGGGGATCGAGCAGTACTTC.